The present entry profiles one T cell receptor beta chain with its context. What it binds is not known. With no T cell sorting beforehand, total RNA was isolated from whole blood. The sample is drawn from a study of monozygotic twins with inflammatory bowel disease. Findings and caveats of the study: The study found lower TCRbeta diversity (inverse Simpson) in IBD patients than in healthy co-twins.

UMIs that included a 6-nucleotide sample barcode were added by template switching, which took place during cDNA synthesis. TCRdb reprocessed the 5' RACE reads and reports one entry per CDR3 protein, with no DNA. The sample table includes 310,000 or so distinct CDR3 sequences. The CDR3 spans 19 residues. Looked up from germline, CDR1 is SGHRS and CDR2 is YFSETQ. Sequenced input: blood. This sequence joins TRBV5-1 and TRBJ2-2; TCRdb's D call of TRBD2 is untestable without DNA. The sequence came from a human donor with ulcerative colitis or Crohn's disease, or a healthy co-twin of an affected twin (not recorded which). CDR3 sequence reads: CASSLRLAGGPSLAGELFF. The whole variable domain, filled in from reference TRBV5-1 and TRBJ2-2, reads KAGVTQTPRYLIKTRGQQVTLSCSPISGHRSVSWYQQTPGQGLQFLFEYFSETQRNKGNFPGRFSGRQFSNSRSEMNVSTLELGDSALYLCASSLRLAGGPSLAGELFFGEGSRLTVL.